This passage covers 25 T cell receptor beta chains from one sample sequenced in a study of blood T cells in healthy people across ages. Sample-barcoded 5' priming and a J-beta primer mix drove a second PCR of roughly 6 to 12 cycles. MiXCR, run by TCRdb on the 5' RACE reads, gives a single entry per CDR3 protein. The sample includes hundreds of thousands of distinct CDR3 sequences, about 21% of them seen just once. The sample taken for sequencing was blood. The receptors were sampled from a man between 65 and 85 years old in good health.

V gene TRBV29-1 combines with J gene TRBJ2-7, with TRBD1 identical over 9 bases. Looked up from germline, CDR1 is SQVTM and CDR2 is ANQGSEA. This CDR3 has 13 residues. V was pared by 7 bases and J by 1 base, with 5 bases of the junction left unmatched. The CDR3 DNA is TGCAGCGCCCGGACAGGGGATTCCTACGAGCAGTACTTC. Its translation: CSARTGDSYEQYF.

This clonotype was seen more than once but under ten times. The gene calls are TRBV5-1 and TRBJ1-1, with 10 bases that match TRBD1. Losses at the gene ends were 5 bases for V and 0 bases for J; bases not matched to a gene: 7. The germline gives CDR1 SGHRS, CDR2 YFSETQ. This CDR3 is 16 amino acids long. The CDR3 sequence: CASRPDRGPMNTEAFF. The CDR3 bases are TGCGCCAGCAGACCCGACAGGGGGCCCATGAACACTGAAGCTTTCTTT.

CDR3 sequence reads: CASNPGWVGMNTEAFF. CDR3 nucleotides: TGTGCCAGCAACCCCGGGTGGGTGGGAATGAACACTGAAGCTTTCTTT. The chain links TRBV6-1 to TRBJ1-1; no clear D. V gave up 7 bases and J gave up 0 bases, with 18 bases separating them. This CDR3 spans 16 amino acids. Germline V gene data show CDR1 as MNHNS and CDR2 as SASEGT.

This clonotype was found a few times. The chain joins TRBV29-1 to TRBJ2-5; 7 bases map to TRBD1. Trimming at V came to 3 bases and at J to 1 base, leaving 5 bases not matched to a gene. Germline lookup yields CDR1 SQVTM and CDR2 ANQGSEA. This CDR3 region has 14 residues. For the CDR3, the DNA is TGCAGCGTTGAGTCGGGACAGTTCCAAGAGACCCAGTACTTC. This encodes CSVESGQFQETQYF.

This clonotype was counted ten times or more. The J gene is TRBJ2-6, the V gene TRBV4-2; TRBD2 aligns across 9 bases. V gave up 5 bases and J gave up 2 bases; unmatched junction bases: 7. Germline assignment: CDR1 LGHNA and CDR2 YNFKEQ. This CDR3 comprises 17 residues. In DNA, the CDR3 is TGTGCCAGCAGCAGGACTAGCGAGAAGGCTGGGGCCAACGTCCTGACTTTC. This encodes CASSRTSEKAGANVLTF.

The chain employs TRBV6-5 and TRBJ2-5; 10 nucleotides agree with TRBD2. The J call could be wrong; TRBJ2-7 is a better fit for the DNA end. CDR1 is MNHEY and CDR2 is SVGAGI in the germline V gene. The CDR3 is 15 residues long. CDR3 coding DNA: TGTGCCACCCAGCTCTCAGCGGGAGGGACCTACGAGCAGTACTTC. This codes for CATQLSAGGTYEQYF.

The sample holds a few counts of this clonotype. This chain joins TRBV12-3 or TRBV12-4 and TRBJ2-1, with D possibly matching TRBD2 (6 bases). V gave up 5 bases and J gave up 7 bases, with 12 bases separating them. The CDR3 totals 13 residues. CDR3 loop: CASSPGTLNEQFF. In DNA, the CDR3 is TGTGCCAGCAGTCCCGGGACTTTGAATGAGCAGTTCTTC.

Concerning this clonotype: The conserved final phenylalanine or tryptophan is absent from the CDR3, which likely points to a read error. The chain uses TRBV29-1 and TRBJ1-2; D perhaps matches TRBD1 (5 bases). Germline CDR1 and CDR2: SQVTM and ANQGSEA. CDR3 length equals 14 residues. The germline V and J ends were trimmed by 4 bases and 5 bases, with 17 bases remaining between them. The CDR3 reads CSVAGPLSPYGYTL. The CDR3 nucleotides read TGCAGCGTTGCGGGGCCCTTAAGTCCATATGGCTACACCCTC.

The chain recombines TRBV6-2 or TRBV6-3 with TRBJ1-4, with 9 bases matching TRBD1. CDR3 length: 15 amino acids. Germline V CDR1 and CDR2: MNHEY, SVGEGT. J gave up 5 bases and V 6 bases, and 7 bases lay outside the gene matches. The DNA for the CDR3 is TGTGCCAGCAGGGGAATCGACAGGGGGAATGAAAAACTGTTTTTT. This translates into CASRGIDRGNEKLFF.

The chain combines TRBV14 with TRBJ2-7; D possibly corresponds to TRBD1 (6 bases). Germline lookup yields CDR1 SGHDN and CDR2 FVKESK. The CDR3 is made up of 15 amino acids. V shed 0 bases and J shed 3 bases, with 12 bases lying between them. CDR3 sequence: CASSQETDRYYEQYF. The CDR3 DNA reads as TGTGCCAGCAGCCAAGAGACAGACAGGTACTACGAGCAGTACTTC.

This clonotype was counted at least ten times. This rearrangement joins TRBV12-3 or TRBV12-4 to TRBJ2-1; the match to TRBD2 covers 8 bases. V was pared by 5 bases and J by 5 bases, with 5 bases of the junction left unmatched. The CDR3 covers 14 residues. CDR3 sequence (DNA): TGTGCCAGCAGTATAAGCGGGGGCCACAATGAGCAGTTCTTC. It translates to CASSISGGHNEQFF.

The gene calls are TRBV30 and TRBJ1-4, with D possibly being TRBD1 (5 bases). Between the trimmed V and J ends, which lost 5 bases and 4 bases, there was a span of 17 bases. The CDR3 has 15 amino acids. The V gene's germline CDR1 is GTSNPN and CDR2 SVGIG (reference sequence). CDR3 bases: TGTGCCTGGTCGACCGGCGGGACGGGTAATGAAAAACTGTTTTTT. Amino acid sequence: CAWSTGGTGNEKLFF.

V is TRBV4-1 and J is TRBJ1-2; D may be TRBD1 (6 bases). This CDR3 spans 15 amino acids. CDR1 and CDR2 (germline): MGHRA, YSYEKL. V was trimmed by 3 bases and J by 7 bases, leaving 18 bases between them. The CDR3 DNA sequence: TGCGCCAGCAGCCAGGCGTTTTGGGGGGCCGGTGGCTACACCTTC. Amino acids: CASSQAFWGAGGYTF.

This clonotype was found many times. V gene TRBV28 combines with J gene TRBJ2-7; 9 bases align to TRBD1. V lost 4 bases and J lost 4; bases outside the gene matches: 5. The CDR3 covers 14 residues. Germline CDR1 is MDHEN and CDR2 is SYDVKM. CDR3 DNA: TGTGCCAGCAGTTCGGACAGGGGTAAATACGAGCAGTACTTC. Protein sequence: CASSSDRGKYEQYF.

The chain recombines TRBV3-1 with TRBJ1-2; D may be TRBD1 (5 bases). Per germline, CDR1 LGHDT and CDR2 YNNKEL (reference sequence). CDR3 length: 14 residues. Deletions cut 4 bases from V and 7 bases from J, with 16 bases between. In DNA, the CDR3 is TGTGCCAGCAGCCTCCCGGGAGGGGCGGCTGGCTACACCTTC. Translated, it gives CASSLPGGAAGYTF.

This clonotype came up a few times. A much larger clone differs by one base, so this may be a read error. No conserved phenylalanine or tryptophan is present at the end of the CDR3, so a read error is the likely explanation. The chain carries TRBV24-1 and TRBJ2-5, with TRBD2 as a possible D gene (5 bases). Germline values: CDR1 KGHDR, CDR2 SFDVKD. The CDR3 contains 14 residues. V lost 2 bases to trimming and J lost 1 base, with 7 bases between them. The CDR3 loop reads CATSDWESQETQYL. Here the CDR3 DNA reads TGTGCCACCAGTGATTGGGAGAGCCAAGAGACCCAGTACCTC.

The CDR3 region has the DNA TGTGCTAGTGGTCGAGCGGGAGGGACAGATACGCAGTATTTT. Translation: CASGRAGGTDTQYF. The rearrangement joins TRBV12-5 to TRBJ2-3; 10 nucleotides line up with TRBD2. Germline V gene sequence: CDR1 LGHNT, CDR2 FRNRAP. This CDR3 has 14 amino acids. J lost 3 bases, V lost 5 bases, and 2 bases had no gene match.

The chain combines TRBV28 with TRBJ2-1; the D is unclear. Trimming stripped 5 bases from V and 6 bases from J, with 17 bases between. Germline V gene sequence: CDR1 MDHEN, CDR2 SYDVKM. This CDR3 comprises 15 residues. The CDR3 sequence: CASSPSGPMGNEQFF. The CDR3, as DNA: TGTGCCAGCAGTCCGTCCGGGCCCATGGGCAATGAGCAGTTCTTC. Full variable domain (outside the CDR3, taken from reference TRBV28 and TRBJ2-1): DVKVTQSSRYLVKRTGEKVFLECVQDMDHENMFWYRQDPGLGLRLIYFSYDVKMKEKGDIPEGYSVSREKKERFSLILESASTNQTSMYLCASSPSGPMGNEQFFGPGTRLTVL.

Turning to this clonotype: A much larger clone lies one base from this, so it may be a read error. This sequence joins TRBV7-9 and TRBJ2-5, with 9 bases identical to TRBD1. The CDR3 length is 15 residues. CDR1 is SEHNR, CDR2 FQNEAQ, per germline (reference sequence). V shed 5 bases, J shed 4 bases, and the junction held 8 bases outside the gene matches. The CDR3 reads CASSSRDRERETQYF. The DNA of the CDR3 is TGTGCCAGCAGCAGCCGGGACAGGGAACGAGAGACCCAGTACTTC.

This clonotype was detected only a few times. The CDR3 region is CATSDPGMGNTEAFF. Written as DNA, the CDR3 is TGTGCCACCAGTGACCCAGGAATGGGGAACACTGAAGCTTTCTTT. This rearrangement joins TRBV24-1 to TRBJ1-1; D not certain. V lost 4 bases and J 1 base, leaving 12 bases between the germline ends. This CDR3 contains 15 residues. Germline CDR1 and CDR2: KGHDR and SFDVKD.

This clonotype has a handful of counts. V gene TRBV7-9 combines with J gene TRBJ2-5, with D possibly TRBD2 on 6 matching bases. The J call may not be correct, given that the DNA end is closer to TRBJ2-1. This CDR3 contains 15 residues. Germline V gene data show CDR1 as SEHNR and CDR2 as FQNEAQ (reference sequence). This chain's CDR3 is CASSLGWEERNEQFF. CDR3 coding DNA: TGTGCCAGCAGCTTAGGGTGGGAGGAGAGGAATGAGCAGTTCTTC.

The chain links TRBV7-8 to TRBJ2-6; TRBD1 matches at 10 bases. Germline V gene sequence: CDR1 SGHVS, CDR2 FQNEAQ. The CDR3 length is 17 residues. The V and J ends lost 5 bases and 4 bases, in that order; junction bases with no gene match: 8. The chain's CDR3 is CASSHRDRGTGANVLTF. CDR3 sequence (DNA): TGTGCCAGCAGCCACCGGGACAGGGGAACCGGGGCCAACGTCCTGACTTTC.

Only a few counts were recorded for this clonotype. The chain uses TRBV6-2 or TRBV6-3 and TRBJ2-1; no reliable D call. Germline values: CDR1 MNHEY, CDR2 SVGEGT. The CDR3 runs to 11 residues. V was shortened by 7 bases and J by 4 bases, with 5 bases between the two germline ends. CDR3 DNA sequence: TGTGCCAGCACCAAGTACAATGAGCAGTTCTTC. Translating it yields CASTKYNEQFF.

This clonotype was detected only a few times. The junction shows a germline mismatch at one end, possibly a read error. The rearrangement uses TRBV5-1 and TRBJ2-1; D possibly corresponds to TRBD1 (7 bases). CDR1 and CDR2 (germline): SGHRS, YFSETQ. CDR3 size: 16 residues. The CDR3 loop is CAGSLEGASIGNEQFF. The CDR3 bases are TGCGCCGGCAGCTTGGAGGGGGCAAGTATCGGCAATGAGCAGTTCTTC. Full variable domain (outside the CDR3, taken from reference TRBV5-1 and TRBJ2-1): KAGVTQTPRYLIKTRGQQVTLSCSPISGHRSVSWYQQTPGQGLQFLFEYFSETQRNKGNFPGRFSGRQFSNSRSEMNVSTLELGDSALYLCAGSLEGASIGNEQFFGPGTRLTVL.

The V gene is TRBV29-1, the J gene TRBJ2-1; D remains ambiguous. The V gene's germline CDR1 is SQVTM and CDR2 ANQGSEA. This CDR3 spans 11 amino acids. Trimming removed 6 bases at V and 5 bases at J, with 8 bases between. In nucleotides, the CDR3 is TGCAGCGTGGAAATCAACAATGAGCAGTTCTTC. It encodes CSVEINNEQFF.